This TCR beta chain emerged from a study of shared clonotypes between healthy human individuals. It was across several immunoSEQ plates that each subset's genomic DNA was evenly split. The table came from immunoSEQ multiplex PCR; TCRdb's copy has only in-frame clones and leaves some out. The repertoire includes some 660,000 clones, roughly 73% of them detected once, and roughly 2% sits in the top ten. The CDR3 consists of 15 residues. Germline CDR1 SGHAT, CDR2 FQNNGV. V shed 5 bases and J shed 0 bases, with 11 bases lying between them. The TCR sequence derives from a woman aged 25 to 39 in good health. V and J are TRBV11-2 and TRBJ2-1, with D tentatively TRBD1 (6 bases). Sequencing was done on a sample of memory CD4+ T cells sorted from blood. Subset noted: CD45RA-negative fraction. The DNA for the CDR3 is TGTGCCAGCAGCGAAGGACAGCGCTCCTACAATGAGCAGTTCTTC. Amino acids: CASSEGQRSYNEQFF. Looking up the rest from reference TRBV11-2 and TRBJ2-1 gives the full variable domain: EAGVAQSPRYKIIEKRQSVAFWCNPISGHATLYWYQQILGQGPKLLIQFQNNGVVDDSQLPKDRFSAERLKGVDSTLKIQPAKLEDSAVYLCASSEGQRSYNEQFFGPGTRLTVL.